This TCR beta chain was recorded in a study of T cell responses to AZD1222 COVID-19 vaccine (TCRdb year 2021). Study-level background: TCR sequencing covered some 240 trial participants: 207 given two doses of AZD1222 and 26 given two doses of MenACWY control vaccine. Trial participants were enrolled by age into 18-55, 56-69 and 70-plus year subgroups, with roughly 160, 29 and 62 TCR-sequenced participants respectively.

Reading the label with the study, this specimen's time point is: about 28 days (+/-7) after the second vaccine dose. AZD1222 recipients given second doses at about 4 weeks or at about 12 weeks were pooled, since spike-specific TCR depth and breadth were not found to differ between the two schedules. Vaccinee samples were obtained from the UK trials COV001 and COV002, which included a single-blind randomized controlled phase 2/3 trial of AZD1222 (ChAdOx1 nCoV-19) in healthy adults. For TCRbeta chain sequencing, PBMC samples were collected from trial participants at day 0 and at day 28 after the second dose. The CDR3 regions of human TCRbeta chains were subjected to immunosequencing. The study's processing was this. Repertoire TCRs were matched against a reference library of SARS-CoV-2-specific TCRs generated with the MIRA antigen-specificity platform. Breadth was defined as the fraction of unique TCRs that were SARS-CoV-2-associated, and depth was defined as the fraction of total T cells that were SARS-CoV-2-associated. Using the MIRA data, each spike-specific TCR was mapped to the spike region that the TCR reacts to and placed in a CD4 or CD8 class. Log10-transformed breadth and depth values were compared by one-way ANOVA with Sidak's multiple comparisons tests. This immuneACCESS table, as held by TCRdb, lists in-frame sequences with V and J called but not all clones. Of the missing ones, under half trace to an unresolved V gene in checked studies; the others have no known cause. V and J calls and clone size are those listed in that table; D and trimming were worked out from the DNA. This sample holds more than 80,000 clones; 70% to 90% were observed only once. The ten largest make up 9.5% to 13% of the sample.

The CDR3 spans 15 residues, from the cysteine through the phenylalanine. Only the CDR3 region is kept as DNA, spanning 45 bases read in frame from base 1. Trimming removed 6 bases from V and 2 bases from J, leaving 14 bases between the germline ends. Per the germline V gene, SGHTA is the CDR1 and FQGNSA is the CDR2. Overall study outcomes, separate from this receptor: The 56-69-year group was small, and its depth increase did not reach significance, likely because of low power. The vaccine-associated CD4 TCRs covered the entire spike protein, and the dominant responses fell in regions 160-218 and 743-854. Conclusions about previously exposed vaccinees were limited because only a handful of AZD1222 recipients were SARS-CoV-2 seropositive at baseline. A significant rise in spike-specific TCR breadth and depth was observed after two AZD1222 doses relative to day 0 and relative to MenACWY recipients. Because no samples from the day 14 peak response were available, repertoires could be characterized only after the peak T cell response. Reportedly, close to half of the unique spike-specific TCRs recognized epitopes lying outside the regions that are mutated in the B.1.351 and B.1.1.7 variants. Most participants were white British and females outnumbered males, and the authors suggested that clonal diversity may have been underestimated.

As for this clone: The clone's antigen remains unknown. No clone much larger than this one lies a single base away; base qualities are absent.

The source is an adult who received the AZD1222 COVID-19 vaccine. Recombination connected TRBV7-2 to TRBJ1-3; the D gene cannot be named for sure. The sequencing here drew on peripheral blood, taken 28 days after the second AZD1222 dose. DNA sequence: TGTGCCAGCAGTTTTCAGATCAGGCCTGGAAACACCATATATTTT. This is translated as CASSFQIRPGNTIYF.